Following are 19 T cell receptor beta chains from one sample sequenced in a study of blood T cell repertoires in COVID-19. The repertoire was sequenced with immunoSEQ multiplex PCR; TCRdb's copy has only in-frame clones and lacks some. The table has 250,000 to 300,000 clones, approximately 90% seen once; the top ten hold about 2%. The sequenced sample was PBMCs or T cells enriched from blood (not recorded which). Receptors originate from a woman aged 40 to 55 with acute COVID-19.

CDR3 loop: CASRPGQGPYEQYF. The CDR3 DNA follows: TGTGCCAGCAGACCCGGACAGGGACCCTACGAGCAGTACTTC. The V and J genes are TRBV28 and TRBJ2-7; 8 nucleotides match TRBD1. This CDR3 is 14 amino acids long. J lost 2 bases, V lost 6 bases, and 6 bases had no gene match. Per germline, CDR1 MDHEN and CDR2 SYDVKM.

The chain employs TRBV19 and TRBJ1-2; D not certain. The V gene lost 10 bases and the J gene lost 2 bases, with 8 bases spanning the gap. Germline values: CDR1 LNHDA, CDR2 SQIVND (reference sequence). This CDR3 contains 11 residues. The CDR3 spells CATEENYGYTF. The CDR3 coding sequence is TGTGCCACCGAAGAGAACTATGGCTACACCTTC.

V usage is TRBV19 and J usage is TRBJ1-2; 7 bases are a match to TRBD1. Germline V CDR1 and CDR2: LNHDA, SQIVND (reference sequence). V shed 7 bases, J shed 8 bases, and the junction held 7 bases outside the gene matches. The length of the CDR3 is 12 residues. CDR3 amino acids: CASTRDRKGYTF. The CDR3, as DNA: TGTGCCAGTACCCGGGACAGAAAAGGCTACACCTTC.

The table lists this clone with a count of one. This chain joins TRBV30 and TRBJ1-5; D not certain. From germline, CDR1 is GTSNPN and CDR2 SVGIG (reference sequence). The germline V and J ends were trimmed by 0 bases and 2 bases, with 8 bases remaining between them. The CDR3 consists of 14 residues. Here the CDR3 DNA reads TGTGCCTGGAGTGTAAATAGTGGCAATCAGCCCCAGCATTTT. Amino acids: CAWSVNSGNQPQHF.

J is TRBJ1-4 and V is TRBV7-2; 7 bases fit TRBD1. The germline CDR1 and CDR2 sequences are SGHTA and FQGNSA. V was clipped by 4 bases and J by 8 bases; unmatched bases: 13. This CDR3 is built from 16 residues. CDR3 in DNA: TGTGCCAGCAGCTCTTTTGGAGGGGGCGCAGGGGAAAAACTGTTTTTT. Its protein is CASSSFGGGAGEKLFF. Full variable domain (missing parts from reference TRBV7-2 and TRBJ1-4): GAGVSQSPSNKVTEKGKDVELRCDPISGHTALYWYRQSLGQGLEFLIYFQGNSAPDKSGLPSDRFSAERTGGSVSTLTIQRTQQEDSAVYLCASSSFGGGAGEKLFFGSGTQLSVL.

The chain is built from TRBV2 and TRBJ2-2; D is uncertain. Germline-derived CDR1 and CDR2 are SNHLY and FYNNEI. Between the trimmed V and J ends, which lost 4 bases and 3 bases, there was a span of 12 bases. This CDR3 contains 15 residues. The CDR3 DNA is TGTGCCAGCAGTGCTATGGTACGCGACACCGGGGAGCTGTTTTTT. Amino acid sequence: CASSAMVRDTGELFF.

V usage is TRBV2 and J usage is TRBJ2-5, with TRBD1 matching over 8 bases. The V segment lost 2 bases and the J segment 1 base; nucleotides outside the gene matches: 3. CDR1 and CDR2 (germline): SNHLY, FYNNEI. The CDR3 is made up of 15 amino acids. CDR3 region: CASSETGGIQETQYF. The CDR3 coding sequence is TGTGCCAGCAGTGAAACAGGGGGGATCCAAGAGACCCAGTACTTC.

V gene TRBV7-6 combines with J gene TRBJ1-1; weak D call: TRBD1 (6 bases). The germline gives CDR1 SGHVS, CDR2 FNYEAQ. Deletions cut 3 bases from V and 1 base from J, with 12 bases between. The CDR3 extends over 15 amino acids. The CDR3 DNA follows: TGTGCCAGCAGCTTCAGGGGACCTCCGAACACTGAAGCTTTCTTT. As protein: CASSFRGPPNTEAFF.

The V gene is TRBV9, the J gene TRBJ1-2; D not certain. Per germline, CDR1 SGDLS and CDR2 YYNGEE. The V end was cut by 0 bases, the J end by 0 bases, with 6 bases between. The CDR3 has 14 residues. The CDR3 region has the DNA TGTGCCAGCAGCGTAGGGGCACCTAACTATGGCTACACCTTC. Amino acids: CASSVGAPNYGYTF.

CDR3 sequence reads: CASSQDGQGISGANVLTF. The CDR3 DNA follows: TGCGCCAGCAGCCAAGACGGACAGGGGATCTCTGGGGCCAACGTCCTGACTTTC. The V call is TRBV4-1, the J call TRBJ2-6; 9 nucleotides match TRBD1. J was trimmed by 0 bases and V by 0 bases; bases with no gene match: 3. The CDR3 loop spans 18 amino acids. CDR1 is MGHRA and CDR2 is YSYEKL in the germline V gene.

The chain couples TRBV10-3 to TRBJ2-2; TRBD2 matches at 10 bases. The CDR3 runs to 15 residues. Germline V gene data show CDR1 as ENHRY and CDR2 as SYGVKD. Trimming removed 4 bases from V and 6 bases from J; junction bases left unmatched: 5. The CDR3 nucleotides read TGTGCCATCAGTGTCCTAGCGGGAGAGTCCGGGGAGCTGTTTTTT. Protein product: CAISVLAGESGELFF.

Concerning this clone: Other DNA variants within this sample encode the same CDR3. The chain carries TRBV19 and TRBJ2-3; perhaps TRBD1 as D (5 bases). The germline V and J ends were trimmed by 6 bases and 1 base, with 8 bases remaining between them. The germline V gene has CDR1 LNHDA and CDR2 SQIVND (reference sequence). CDR3 length: 13 amino acids. This CDR3 reads CASRGRGTDTQYF. In DNA, the CDR3 is TGTGCCAGTAGAGGCAGGGGCACAGATACGCAGTATTTT.

This clone has a single count. J is TRBJ2-3 and V is TRBV7-3, with D perhaps matching TRBD2 (7 bases). The CDR3 is 16 residues long. Trimming took off 0 bases at V and 3 bases at J, with 13 bases between the two ends. Germline assignment: CDR1 SGHTA and CDR2 FQGTGA. CDR3 protein: CASSLTGGLRTDTQYF. The DNA of the CDR3 is TGTGCCAGCAGCTTAACGGGGGGGCTAAGGACAGATACGCAGTATTTT.

The rearrangement uses TRBV7-7 and TRBJ2-2; TRBD2 matches at 8 bases. The length of the CDR3 is 15 residues. The V gene end was trimmed by 5 bases and the J gene end by 6 bases; junction bases not matched to a gene: 8. Germline-derived CDR1 and CDR2 are SSHAT and FNYEAQ (reference sequence). CDR3: CASSPGAGGSGELFF. CDR3 DNA: TGTGCCAGCAGCCCTGGCGCGGGGGGTTCCGGGGAGCTGTTTTTT.

J is TRBJ1-5 and V is TRBV15; D not certain. This CDR3 has 15 residues. V gave up 1 base and J gave up 4 bases, with 11 bases separating them. Germline V lookup: CDR1 LNHNV, CDR2 YYDKDF (reference sequence). The CDR3 nucleotides are TGTGCCACCAGCAGAGTTACTGAGTTAAATCAGCCCCAGCATTTT. Protein sequence: CATSRVTELNQPQHF.

The chain has TRBV4-1 and TRBJ2-5; the D is unclear. Trimming pared 0 bases from V and 5 bases from J, leaving 10 bases between. CDR1 and CDR2 (germline): MGHRA, YSYEKL. There are 14 residues in the CDR3. For the CDR3, the DNA is TGCGCCAGCAGCCAAGACCCTCGCAGGGAGACCCAGTACTTC. Translation gives CASSQDPRRETQYF.

V and J are TRBV18 and TRBJ1-5; 9 bases agree with TRBD1. V was clipped by 2 bases and J by 3 bases; unmatched bases: 2. Germline CDR1 reads KGHSH; CDR2 reads LQKENI. The CDR3 is made up of 15 amino acids. The CDR3 sequence is CASSPRQGDNQPQHF. In nucleotides, the CDR3 is TGTGCCAGCTCACCAAGACAGGGGGACAATCAGCCCCAGCATTTT.

The genes are TRBV18 and TRBJ2-3; TRBD2 matches 9 bases. Germline V gene data show CDR1 as KGHSH and CDR2 as LQKENI. CDR3 length: 15 amino acids. The V and J ends lost 4 bases and 2 bases, in that order; junction bases with no gene match: 4. The CDR3 protein is CASSRAGGFTDTQYF. The CDR3 bases are TGTGCCAGCTCACGAGCGGGAGGTTTCACAGATACGCAGTATTTT.

This clone turned up a few times. The gene calls are TRBV2 and TRBJ1-5; tentatively, D is TRBD1 (6 bases). Germline V CDR1 and CDR2: SNHLY, FYNNEI. Trimming stripped 2 bases from V and 0 bases from J, with 8 bases between. The CDR3 is 15 residues long. This CDR3 reads CASSEQGFSNQPQHF. The CDR3 region has the DNA TGTGCCAGCAGTGAACAGGGGTTTAGCAATCAGCCCCAGCATTTT.